This T cell receptor (beta chain) was recorded in a study of blood T cell repertoires in COVID-19. The wider study: Acute and convalescent COVID-19 specimens originated in the United States, Italy and Spain. The cDNA or gDNA used as material had been derived from T cells, B-cell-depleted T cells, or PBMCs.

Authors' analysis steps: Quantification of nucleated cells was approximated via reference gene primer amplification. The data were produced by immunoSEQ multiplex PCR, yet TCRdb's version contains in-frame clones alone and is incomplete. V and J calls and clone size are as listed in that table; D and trimming were resolved from the DNA. The table has approximately 51,000 clones, roughly 89% seen once. CDR3 length: 12 amino acids. Germline CDR1 is KGHSH and CDR2 is LQKENI. Deletions cut 4 bases from V and 5 bases from J, with 9 bases between. This TCR derives from a man aged 70 or older with active COVID-19. V usage is TRBV18 and J usage is TRBJ2-7; tentative D call: TRBD1 (6 bases). The sample consisted of peripheral blood. CDR3 sequence: CASSLGGNEQYF. The CDR3 nucleotides read TGTGCCAGCTCACTAGGGGGTAACGAGCAGTACTTC. Drawing the rest from reference TRBV18 and TRBJ2-7, the complete variable domain is NAGVMQNPRHLVRRRGQEARLRCSPMKGHSHVYWYRQLPEEGLKFMVYLQKENIIDESGMPKERFSAEFPKEGPSILRIQQVVRGDSAAYFCASSLGGNEQYFGPGTRLTVT.